This is a list of T cell receptor beta chains from one sample in a study of persistence of HIV-infected CD4 T cells. The protocol was immunoSEQ multiplex PCR, while the TCRdb copy is restricted to in-frame clones and leaves out a portion. The sample lists 40,000 to 45,000 clones, about 90% seen once, with around 0.92% in the top ten. Antigens of these TCRs are unknown. The sequenced sample was CD4+ T cells sorted from PBMCs after 18-hour stimulation, obtained from a patient who received antiretroviral therapy. Receptors were obtained from an adult man with HIV who was CMV-seropositive. Both conserved end residues are part of each CDR3. A D gene is named only where the DNA matches it firmly. Part of the rows lack a size; the others show once, few, many or a class for expanded clones.

D gene: TRBD2; clone size: NA; J gene: TRBJ2-1; V gene: TRBV9; CDR3 DNA: TGTGCCAGCAGCGTAGCTACGGCTAGCGGGGGACTACAGAACAATGAGCAGTTCTTC; CDR3 protein: CASSVATASGGLQNNEQFF
D gene: TRBD1; clone size: NA; J gene: TRBJ1-2; V gene: TRBV6-5; CDR3 DNA: TGTGCCAGCAGGCTCTACGGGACAGGGATGGGAGGCTACACCTTC; CDR3 protein: CASRLYGTGMGGYTF
D gene: NA; clone size: NA; J gene: TRBJ1-1; V gene: TRBV5-1; CDR3 DNA: TGCGCCAGCAGTTTCCGACAGCCTTCTACGGACACTGAAGCTTTCTTT; CDR3 protein: CASSFRQPSTDTEAFF
D gene: NA; clone size: NA; J gene: TRBJ1-3; V gene: TRBV5-1; CDR3 DNA: TGCGCCAGCAGCTTGGGAGACTCTGGAAACACCATATATTTT; CDR3 protein: CASSLGDSGNTIYF
D gene: NA; clone size: NA; J gene: TRBJ2-1; V gene: TRBV18; CDR3 DNA: TGTGCCAGCTCACCCGAAGTGCGCAATGAGCAGTTCTTC; CDR3 protein: CASSPEVRNEQFF
D gene: NA; clone size: NA; J gene: TRBJ1-1; V gene: TRBV5-1; CDR3 DNA: TGCGCCAGCAGCCCCGAAGGGGTGAGGAACACTGAAGCTTTCTTT; CDR3 protein: CASSPEGVRNTEAFF
D gene: NA; clone size: NA; J gene: TRBJ1-3; V gene: TRBV27; CDR3 DNA: TGTGCCAGCAGTGACATAAACTCTGGAAACACCATATATTTT; CDR3 protein: CASSDINSGNTIYF
D gene: NA; clone size: NA; J gene: TRBJ1-1; V gene: TRBV6-2/TRBV6-3; CDR3 DNA: TGTGCCAGCAGCCGGGACAAGAACACTGAAGCTTTCTTT; CDR3 protein: CASSRDKNTEAFF
D gene: TRBD2; clone size: NA; J gene: TRBJ2-2; V gene: TRBV27; CDR3 DNA: TGTGCCAGCAGTTATCCCTCAGCGGGGGGATCCGGCGGGGAGCTGTTTTTT; CDR3 protein: CASSYPSAGGSGGELFF
D gene: TRBD1; clone size: NA; J gene: TRBJ1-2; V gene: TRBV4-1; CDR3 DNA: TGCGCCAGCAGCCTGCAAGGAGACAGGGATGGCTACACCTTC; CDR3 protein: CASSLQGDRDGYTF
D gene: NA; clone size: few; J gene: TRBJ1-6; V gene: TRBV20-1; CDR3 DNA: TGCAGTGCCAGTAGGACGGTCGATTCACCCCTCCACTTT; CDR3 protein: CSASRTVDSPLHF
D gene: NA; clone size: NA; J gene: TRBJ2-4; V gene: TRBV7-9; CDR3 DNA: TGTGCCAGCAGCTTATCCGGGACTGGAGGGAACATTCAGTACTTC; CDR3 protein: CASSLSGTGGNIQYF
D gene: TRBD1; clone size: NA; J gene: TRBJ1-5; V gene: TRBV4-1; CDR3 DNA: TGCGCCAGCAGCCAAATCCTAACCGGGACAGGTGGGCGCTATAGCAATCAGCCCCAGCATTTT; CDR3 protein: CASSQILTGTGGRYSNQPQHF
D gene: TRBD1; clone size: once; J gene: TRBJ2-7; V gene: TRBV24-1; CDR3 DNA: TGTGCCACCAGTGCTTCCCCGGGACAGGGGTTCCACGAGCAGTACTTC; CDR3 protein: CATSASPGQGFHEQYF
D gene: NA; clone size: NA; J gene: TRBJ1-1; V gene: TRBV9; CDR3 DNA: TGTGCCAGCAGCGTTTTCCTCGCCTTCAATGAAGCTTTCTTT; CDR3 protein: CASSVFLAFNEAFF
D gene: NA; clone size: NA; J gene: TRBJ2-1; V gene: TRBV7-2; CDR3 DNA: TGTGCCAGCAGCTTGTATCCGGGAAATGAGCAGTTCTTC; CDR3 protein: CASSLYPGNEQFF
D gene: NA; clone size: NA; J gene: TRBJ2-6; V gene: TRBV24-1; CDR3 DNA: TGTGCCACCTGGGGGGCTGGGGCCAACGTCCTGACTTTC; CDR3 protein: CATWGAGANVLTF
D gene: NA; clone size: NA; J gene: TRBJ2-1; V gene: TRBV27; CDR3 DNA: TGTGCCAGCGGATCTAACAGGGCTAATGAGCAGTTCTTC; CDR3 protein: CASGSNRANEQFF
D gene: NA; clone size: NA; J gene: TRBJ2-7; V gene: TRBV27; CDR3 DNA: TGTGCCAGCAGTCCATGGGGACAACGTCCCTACGAGCAGTACTTC; CDR3 protein: CASSPWGQRPYEQYF
D gene: NA; clone size: NA; J gene: TRBJ1-1; V gene: TRBV18; CDR3 DNA: TGTGCCAGCTCGTTTAACGGGTTGGCCCCACTCACCACTGAAGCTTTCTTT; CDR3 protein: CASSFNGLAPLTTEAFF
D gene: NA; clone size: NA; J gene: TRBJ1-4; V gene: TRBV5-1; CDR3 DNA: TGCGCCAGCAGCTTACGGGGAGATGAAAAACTGTTTTTT; CDR3 protein: CASSLRGDEKLFF
D gene: NA; clone size: once; J gene: TRBJ2-1; V gene: TRBV3-1/TRBV3-2; CDR3 DNA: TGTGCCAGCAGCCAAGATCGGGCCGGGGTGTTAGGCTCCTACAATGAGCAGTTCTTC; CDR3 protein: CASSQDRAGVLGSYNEQFF
D gene: TRBD1; clone size: NA; J gene: TRBJ2-7; V gene: TRBV27; CDR3 DNA: TGTGCCAGTAAACAGGGGGATCGATACGAGCAGTACTTC; CDR3 protein: CASKQGDRYEQYF
D gene: NA; clone size: NA; J gene: TRBJ1-1; V gene: TRBV7-2; CDR3 DNA: TGTGCCAGCAGCTTAGGGACAGCGAACACTGAAGCTTTCTTT; CDR3 protein: CASSLGTANTEAFF
D gene: NA; clone size: NA; J gene: TRBJ1-6; V gene: TRBV28; CDR3 DNA: TGTGCCAGCAGTTTAGGGACCCTAAATTCACCCCTCCACTTT; CDR3 protein: CASSLGTLNSPLHF
D gene: NA; clone size: few; J gene: TRBJ1-6; V gene: TRBV6-1; CDR3 DNA: TGTGCCAGCAGTGAAGCGGACACGGTTTATAATTCACCCCTCCACTTT; CDR3 protein: CASSEADTVYNSPLHF
D gene: NA; clone size: NA; J gene: TRBJ1-2; V gene: TRBV28; CDR3 DNA: TGTGCCAGCGTACAGAATCGGGGGGACCATAACTATGGCTACACCTTC; CDR3 protein: CASVQNRGDHNYGYTF
D gene: NA; clone size: NA; J gene: TRBJ1-2; V gene: TRBV2; CDR3 DNA: TGTGCCAGCAGTGACTTCACAGACTACTATGGCTACACCTTC; CDR3 protein: CASSDFTDYYGYTF
D gene: TRBD2; clone size: NA; J gene: TRBJ2-5; V gene: TRBV5-1; CDR3 DNA: TGCGCCAGCAGAATCGGGGGGGCTGACGAGACCCAGTACTTC; CDR3 protein: CASRIGGADETQYF
D gene: NA; clone size: NA; J gene: TRBJ1-1; V gene: TRBV4-2; CDR3 DNA: TGTGCCAGCAGCCAAGGGGTAAAACCGAACACTGAAGCTTTCTTT; CDR3 protein: CASSQGVKPNTEAFF
D gene: TRBD1; clone size: NA; J gene: TRBJ1-1; V gene: TRBV10-3; CDR3 DNA: TGTGCCATCAGACCCGACAGGGCAGTCGGGAACACTGAAGCTTTCTTT; CDR3 protein: CAIRPDRAVGNTEAFF
D gene: NA; clone size: NA; J gene: TRBJ2-3; V gene: TRBV18; CDR3 DNA: TGTGCCAGCTCACCTCCTGCCAATCCGGATACGCAGTATTTT; CDR3 protein: CASSPPANPDTQYF
D gene: NA; clone size: NA; J gene: TRBJ2-1; V gene: TRBV6-2/TRBV6-3; CDR3 DNA: TGTGCCAGCAGTTATATAGGACAGTACAATGAGCAGTTCTTC; CDR3 protein: CASSYIGQYNEQFF
D gene: TRBD1; clone size: NA; J gene: TRBJ1-5; V gene: TRBV7-2; CDR3 DNA: TGTGCCAGCAGCTTAGGACAGGGACAGGGTCAGCCCCAGCATTTT; CDR3 protein: CASSLGQGQGQPQHF
D gene: TRBD1; clone size: NA; J gene: TRBJ2-3; V gene: TRBV19; CDR3 DNA: TGTGCCAGTAGTTTAACATTCACAGGGGCAGATACGCAGTATTTT; CDR3 protein: CASSLTFTGADTQYF
D gene: NA; clone size: NA; J gene: TRBJ2-3; V gene: TRBV28; CDR3 DNA: TGTGCCAGCAGTTATGGGGCAGAAGCCGATACGCAGTATTTT; CDR3 protein: CASSYGAEADTQYF
D gene: TRBD1; clone size: NA; J gene: TRBJ1-2; V gene: TRBV19; CDR3 DNA: TGTGCCAGTAGTATTCGACCGGGACAGGGGAACTATGGCTACACCTTC; CDR3 protein: CASSIRPGQGNYGYTF